This is a list of T cell receptor beta chains from one sample in a study of cytomegalovirus exposure and HLA in healthy donors. Assay: immunoSEQ multiplex PCR; the TCRdb copy retains only in-frame clones and omits some. The sample yields about 94,000 clones, 6.5% to 8% seen once. The material sequenced was PBMCs. The receptors stem from a middle-aged man in good health and CMV-seronegative. Each CDR3 is given with its conserved first and last residue. A D gene is named only where the DNA matches it firmly. For some rows the clone size is stated as once, few or many, or as a class when expanded; others skip it.

TRBJ2-5 | few | NA | TRBV5-1 | TGCGCCAGCAGCTTGAATAGCGGCCAAGAGACCCAGTACTTC | CASSLNSGQETQYF
TRBJ2-3 | NA | NA | TRBV7-2 | TGTGCCAGCAGCCCCGGGGGTAGCCGAGATACGCAGTATTTT | CASSPGGSRDTQYF
TRBJ2-1 | NA | NA | TRBV19 | TGTGCCAGTAGTATGATGATTTCGGGGGACCTATCCTACAATGAGCAGTTCTTC | CASSMMISGDLSYNEQFF
TRBJ2-3 | few | TRBD2 | TRBV18 | TGTGCCAGCTCGGCGGCGGGGGGGCAGTATTTT | CASSAAGGQYF
TRBJ1-1 | NA | TRBD1 | TRBV5-6 | TGTGCCAGCAGCTTGCGACAGGGGAGAATACTGAACACTGAAGCTTTCTTT | CASSLRQGRILNTEAFF
TRBJ1-1 | NA | NA | TRBV7-8 | TGTGCCAGCAGCTTAACGTCGGACACTGAAGCTTTCTTT | CASSLTSDTEAFF
TRBJ2-1 | few | NA | TRBV6-5 | TGTGCCAGCAGTTATCGGGGCGGGAACAATGAGCAGTTCTTC | CASSYRGGNNEQFF
TRBJ2-2 | NA | TRBD1 | TRBV9 | TGTGCCAGCAGCGTAGGACCGACCGGGACAGGGGCCACCGGGGAGCTGTTTTTT | CASSVGPTGTGATGELFF
TRBJ1-1 | many | NA | TRBV28 | TGTGCCACTAGAGGGCTACCGGGGACTGAAGCTTTCTTT | CATRGLPGTEAFF
TRBJ1-5 | few | NA | TRBV19 | TGTGCCAGTAGTGCCACGGGACAACCTCCCCTACGTAGCAATCAGCCCCAGCATTTT | CASSATGQPPLRSNQPQHF
TRBJ2-1 | NA | TRBD2 | TRBV19 | TGTGCCAGTATTATCGACGGGGGGAGTCCCTACAATGAGCAGTTCTTC | CASIIDGGSPYNEQFF
TRBJ2-5 | once | TRBD1 | TRBV2 | TGTGCCAGCAAGGGACAGCTAGCCCCTGGGGAGCAGTACTTC | CASKGQLAPGEQYF
TRBJ1-5 | few | NA | TRBV7-8 | TGTGCCAGCAGCTTAGCCCAAGGGGATCAGCCCCAGCATTTT | CASSLAQGDQPQHF
TRBJ1-1 | few | TRBD1 | TRBV19 | TGTGCCAGTAGTACACAGGGGGCCAACACTGAAGCTTTCTTT | CASSTQGANTEAFF
TRBJ2-7 | NA | TRBD1 | TRBV30 | TGTGCCTGCGGGCAGGGGGCCCTATACGAGCAGTACTTC | CACGQGALYEQYF
TRBJ2-7 | few | NA | TRBV28 | TGTGCCAGCAGTCGCAACCGGTACGAGCAGTACTTC | CASSRNRYEQYF
TRBJ1-3 | NA | TRBD1 | TRBV28 | TGTGCCAGCACTGGGGGGACAGAGAGAAACACCATATATTTT | CASTGGTERNTIYF
TRBJ1-2 | few | NA | TRBV30 | TGTGCCTGCCTTACTTACAGGGATGGCTACACCTTC | CACLTYRDGYTF
TRBJ1-6 | few | NA | TRBV7-6 | TGTGCCAGCAGCTTCGAGGCCGACAGGTTTAATTCACCCCTCCACTTT | CASSFEADRFNSPLHF
TRBJ2-7 | few | NA | TRBV19 | TGTGCCAGTAGTAAGATCGGAGACCCCTACGAGCAGTACTTC | CASSKIGDPYEQYF
TRBJ2-5 | NA | TRBD2 | TRBV7-9 | TGTGCCAGCAGCTTCGGGACTAGCGGGGCACAAGAGACCCAGTACTTC | CASSFGTSGAQETQYF
TRBJ2-2 | NA | NA | TRBV2 | TGTGCCAGCACCGCTAGGTCAACCGGGGAGCTGTTTTTT | CASTARSTGELFF
TRBJ2-7 | NA | TRBD1 | TRBV28 | TGTGCCAGCAGTAACCGGGACAGGGACGAGCAGTACTTC | CASSNRDRDEQYF
TRBJ2-7 | NA | NA | TRBV6-5 | TGTGCCAGCAGTCCCCGCGGCGGTATCGAGCAGTACTTC | CASSPRGGIEQYF
TRBJ2-6 | few | NA | TRBV25-1 | TGTGCCAGCAGCGACAGTTCTGGGGCCAACGTCCTGACTTTC | CASSDSSGANVLTF
TRBJ1-1 | few | TRBD1 | TRBV6-6 | TGTGCCAGCAGCCCCCAGGGGGGTTGGACTGAAGCTTTCTTT | CASSPQGGWTEAFF
TRBJ2-5 | NA | TRBD1 | TRBV11-2 | TGTGCCAGCAGCTCGGGACAGCAAGGGACCCAGTACTTC | CASSSGQQGTQYF
TRBJ2-4 | NA | TRBD1 | TRBV5-1 | TGCGCCAGCAACCTTGGGACAGCCGGAGGAAACATTCAGTACTTC | CASNLGTAGGNIQYF
TRBJ1-1 | NA | NA | TRBV6-5 | TGTGCCAGCAGTGTCGGACTAATGAACACTGAAGCTTTCTTT | CASSVGLMNTEAFF
TRBJ1-1 | few | NA | TRBV10-3 | TGTGCCATCAGTGAGTCGTTCTCGGGGAACACTGAAGCTTTCTTT | CAISESFSGNTEAFF
TRBJ2-1 | few | TRBD2 | TRBV19 | TGTGCCAGTAGTCGGGACGGGGGGGCCTCCTACAATGAGCAGTTCTTC | CASSRDGGASYNEQFF
TRBJ2-1 | NA | NA | TRBV14 | TGTGCCAGCAGTCGGGAGAGATACAATGAGCAGTTCTTC | CASSRERYNEQFF
TRBJ2-7 | few | NA | TRBV7-8 | TGTGCCAGCAGCTACCACGCCCCAGGGACATCCGAGCAGTACTTC | CASSYHAPGTSEQYF
TRBJ1-2 | few | TRBD1 | TRBV27 | TGTGCCAGCAGTCCCCGCGGGACAGAGCCCCGCGGCTACACCTTC | CASSPRGTEPRGYTF
TRBJ2-3 | few | NA | TRBV10-3 | TGTGCCATCAGTGAGAGGGCGGGGAGCACAGATACGCAGTATTTT | CAISERAGSTDTQYF
TRBJ2-7 | NA | TRBD2 | TRBV27 | TGTGCCAGCAGTCTAGGACTAGCGGGAGTTGACGAGCAGTACTTC | CASSLGLAGVDEQYF
TRBJ1-5 | few | NA | TRBV4-2 | TGTGCCAGCAGCCCGCGGGCAGGGGATAGCAATCAGCCCCAGCATTTT | CASSPRAGDSNQPQHF
TRBJ2-3 | NA | TRBD2 | TRBV4-3 | TGCGCCAGCAGCCCTCAATGGACTAGCGTAACAGATACGCAGTATTTT | CASSPQWTSVTDTQYF
TRBJ2-7 | NA | TRBD2 | TRBV6-1 | TGTGCCAGTGGCCTTAGCGGGGGGACCTACGAGCAGTACTTC | CASGLSGGTYEQYF
TRBJ2-3 | few | NA | TRBV6-1 | TGTGCCAGCAAGGATGGAGGGGCAAAAGATACGCAGTATTTT | CASKDGGAKDTQYF
TRBJ1-6 | NA | NA | TRBV11-2 | TGTGCCAGCAGCTTAGTCGTCAGAAATTCACCCCTCCACTTT | CASSLVVRNSPLHF
TRBJ2-7 | NA | NA | TRBV9 | TGTGCCAGCAGCGTAGATTCGGACGGGGGGACAAAAATCAACGAGCAGTACTTC | CASSVDSDGGTKINEQYF
TRBJ2-1 | few | NA | TRBV19 | TGTGCCAGTAGTATAACGGGGTCGGGTGAGCAGTTCTTC | CASSITGSGEQFF
TRBJ1-3 | few | NA | TRBV28 | TGTGCCAGCAGCCGCCCCGTTATGTGGAGCTCTGGAAACACCATATATTTT | CASSRPVMWSSGNTIYF
TRBJ2-1 | many | TRBD1 | TRBV6-4 | TGTGCCAGCAGCCCAGGGGGACAGGGGAACGATGAGCAGTTCTTC | CASSPGGQGNDEQFF
TRBJ2-3 | few | TRBD2 | TRBV4-3 | TGCGCCAGCAGTTTGACAGTCGGGGGTAGCGGGACTACAGATACGCAGTATTTT | CASSLTVGGSGTTDTQYF
TRBJ1-4 | NA | TRBD1 | TRBV28 | TGTGCCAGCAGTTTTGGACAGGGGGCCCATGAAAAACTGTTTTTT | CASSFGQGAHEKLFF
TRBJ1-2 | NA | NA | TRBV28 | TGTGCCAGCAGTTTGGACAGCAGGAACTATGGCTACACCTTC | CASSLDSRNYGYTF
TRBJ2-2 | NA | NA | TRBV13 | TGTGCCAGCGCGGTATTTGGTAGGGAGCTGTTTTTT | CASAVFGRELFF
TRBJ2-2 | NA | NA | TRBV28 | TGTGCCAGCAGTTTTATCACAGGCAAAACCGGGGAGCTGTTTTTT | CASSFITGKTGELFF
TRBJ2-5 | few | NA | TRBV5-1 | TGCGCCAGCAGCTTGGGGGAGTCGGGTGAGACCCAGTACTTC | CASSLGESGETQYF
TRBJ1-4 | NA | TRBD1 | TRBV19 | TGTGCCAGTAGTCTAACAGGGGGGACTAATGAAAAACTGTTTTTT | CASSLTGGTNEKLFF
TRBJ2-2 | NA | TRBD1 | TRBV6-4 | TGTACCAGCAGTGGGACAGGGGGCATGAACACCGGGGAGCTGTTTTTT | CTSSGTGGMNTGELFF
TRBJ1-2 | NA | NA | TRBV19 | TGTGCCAGTAGTACCTCGGGACAAGGGTATGGCTACACCTTC | CASSTSGQGYGYTF
TRBJ2-1 | few | TRBD1 | TRBV28 | TGTGCCAGCAGTAAACCGGGACAGGGTTACAATGAGCAGTTCTTC | CASSKPGQGYNEQFF